This T cell receptor (beta chain) came from a study of cytomegalovirus exposure and HLA in healthy donors. Points from the study as a whole: High sensitivity and specificity were reportedly achieved when the classifier diagnosed cytomegalovirus status. A list of about 180 TCR beta chains associated with cytomegalovirus was given. When analyzed later, the rates of TCR association showed variation by HLA locus, with DRB1 the most and HLA-C the fewest. TCR beta sequences reportedly predicted most subjects' HLA-A and HLA-B alleles accurately.

13 Jbeta primers and 60 Vbeta primers were used for the PCR. Repertoires were generated with immunoSEQ multiplex PCR, while TCRdb's copy carries only in-frame clones and drops some. This table holds 80,000 to 100,000 clones, about four fifths found once. Germline loops: CDR1 SGHVS, CDR2 FNYEAQ. V was cut by 5 bases and J by 6 bases, with 17 bases left in between. The CDR3 sequence is 15 residues long. A remark on this clone: No antigen is known for it.

Sequencing was performed on PBMCs. The chain joins TRBV7-6 to TRBJ1-5, with D perhaps matching TRBD1 (5 bases). The receptor was isolated from a man aged 25 to 40 in good health and CMV-seronegative. This CDR3 is CASSPWGGGGQPQHF. CDR3 nucleotides: TGTGCCAGCAGCCCATGGGGCGGGGGAGGTCAGCCCCAGCATTTT. Full variable domain (outside the CDR3, taken from reference TRBV7-6 and TRBJ1-5): GAGVSQSPRYKVTKRGQDVALRCDPISGHVSLYWYRQALGQGPEFLTYFNYEAQQDKSGLPNDRFSAERPEGSISTLTIQRTEQRDSAMYRCASSPWGGGGQPQHFGDGTRLSIL.